The clone carrying this T cell receptor beta chain counts as medium-sized. The antigen remains unidentified. These data are taken from a study of liver allograft versus peripheral blood T cells. Study in general: Transplanted livers held T cell receptor repertoires, and these were compared with repertoires in recipients' peripheral blood. Findings and caveats of the study: Peripheral blood T cell receptor repertoires reportedly differed from those found within liver allografts.

The CDR3 is 15 residues long. The V and J ends lost 2 bases and 5 bases, in that order; junction bases with no gene match: 7. Germline V gene data show CDR1 as MNHEY and CDR2 as SVGAGI. MiXCR, run by TCRdb on the reads, gives a single entry per CDR3 protein. The sample gives hundreds of distinct CDR3 sequences, roughly 16% of which show up once; about 15% is in the top ten. The sequence derives from a human patient who had a liver transplant. A subset of T cells may come from the graft donor. The gene calls are TRBV6-5 and TRBJ2-7, with 9 bases matching TRBD1. The DNA for the CDR3 is TGTGCCAGCAGTTACCCCGGGACAGGGTTAAACGAGCAGTACTTC. Encoded protein: CASSYPGTGLNEQYF.